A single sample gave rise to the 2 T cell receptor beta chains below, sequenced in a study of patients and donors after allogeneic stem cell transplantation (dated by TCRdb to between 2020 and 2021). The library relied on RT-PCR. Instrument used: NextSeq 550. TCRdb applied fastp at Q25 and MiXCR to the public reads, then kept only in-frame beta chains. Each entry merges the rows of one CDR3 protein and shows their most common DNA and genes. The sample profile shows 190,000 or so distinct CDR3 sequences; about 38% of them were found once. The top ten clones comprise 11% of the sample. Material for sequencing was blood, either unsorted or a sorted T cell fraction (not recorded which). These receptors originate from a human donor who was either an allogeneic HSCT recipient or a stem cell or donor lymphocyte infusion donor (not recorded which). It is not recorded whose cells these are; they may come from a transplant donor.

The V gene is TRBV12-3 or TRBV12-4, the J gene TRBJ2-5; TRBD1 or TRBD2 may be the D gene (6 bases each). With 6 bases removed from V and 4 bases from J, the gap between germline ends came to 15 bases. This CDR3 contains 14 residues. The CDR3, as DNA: TGTGCCAGCAGCCCTCTAGGGGGGCGAGAGACCCAGTACTTC. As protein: CASSPLGGRETQYF.

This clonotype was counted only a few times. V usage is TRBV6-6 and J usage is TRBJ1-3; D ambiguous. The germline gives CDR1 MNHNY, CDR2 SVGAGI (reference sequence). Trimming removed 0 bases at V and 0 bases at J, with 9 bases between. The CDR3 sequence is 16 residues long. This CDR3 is CASSYSNSRSGNTIYF. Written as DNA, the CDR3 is TGTGCCAGCAGTTACTCGAACAGCCGCTCTGGAAACACCATATATTTT.